The clone carrying this T cell receptor (beta chain) was seen more than once but under ten times. Its antigen is currently unknown. This sample was included in a study of cytomegalovirus exposure and HLA in healthy donors. Whole-study results and caveats: Reports indicate that TCR beta sequences accurately predicted the HLA-A and HLA-B alleles of most subjects. A later analysis linked a missense variant in DCLRE1C to the trimming of TCR beta V and J genes.

The V and J ends lost 3 bases and 9 bases respectively, with 21 bases between them. The CDR3 spans 17 residues. The germline gives CDR1 PRHDT, CDR2 FYEKMQ (reference sequence). PCR involved 60 Vbeta and 13 Jbeta primers. Using immunoSEQ multiplex PCR, the repertoire was profiled, and TCRdb retains in-frame clones only, with some absent. The table includes roughly 180,000 clones, 60% to 85% detected once. The sample comprised PBMCs. This sequence was found in a female donor in good health and CMV-seronegative. The rearrangement joins TRBV13 to TRBJ1-6; the D is unclear. Here the CDR3 reads CASSFIRGQSLSSPLHF. DNA of the CDR3: TGTGCCAGCAGCTTTATACGCGGCCAGAGCCTTAGTTCACCCCTCCACTTT.